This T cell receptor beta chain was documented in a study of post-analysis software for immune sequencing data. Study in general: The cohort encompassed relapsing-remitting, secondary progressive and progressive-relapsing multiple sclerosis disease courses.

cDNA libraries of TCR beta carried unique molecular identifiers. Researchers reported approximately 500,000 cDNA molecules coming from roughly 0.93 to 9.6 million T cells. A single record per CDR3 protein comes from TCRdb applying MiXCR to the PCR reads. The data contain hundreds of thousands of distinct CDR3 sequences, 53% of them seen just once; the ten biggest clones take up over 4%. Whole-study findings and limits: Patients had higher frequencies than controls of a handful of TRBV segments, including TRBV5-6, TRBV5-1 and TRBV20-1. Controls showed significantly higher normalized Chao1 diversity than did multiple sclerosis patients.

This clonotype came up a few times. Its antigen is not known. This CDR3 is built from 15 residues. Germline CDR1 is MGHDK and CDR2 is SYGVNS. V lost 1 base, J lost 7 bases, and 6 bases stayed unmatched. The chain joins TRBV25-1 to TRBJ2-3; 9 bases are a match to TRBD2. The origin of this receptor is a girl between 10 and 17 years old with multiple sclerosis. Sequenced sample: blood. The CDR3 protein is CASSESPTSGYTQYF. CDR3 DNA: TGTGCCAGCAGTGAATCCCCGACTAGCGGATATACGCAGTATTTT.